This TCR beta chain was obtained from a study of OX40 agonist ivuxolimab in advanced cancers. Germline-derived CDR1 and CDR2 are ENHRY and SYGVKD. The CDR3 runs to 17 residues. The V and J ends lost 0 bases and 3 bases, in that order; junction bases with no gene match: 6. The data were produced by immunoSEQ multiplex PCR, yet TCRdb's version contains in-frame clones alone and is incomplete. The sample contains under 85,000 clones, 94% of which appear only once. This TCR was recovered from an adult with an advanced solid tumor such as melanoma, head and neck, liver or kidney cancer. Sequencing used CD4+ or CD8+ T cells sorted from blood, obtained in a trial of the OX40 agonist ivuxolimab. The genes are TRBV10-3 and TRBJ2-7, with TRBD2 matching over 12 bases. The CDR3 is CAISESLAGGLGYEQYF. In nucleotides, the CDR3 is TGTGCCATCAGTGAGTCGCTAGCGGGAGGGCTCGGCTACGAGCAGTACTTC.